The 29 T cell receptor beta chains presented below share a single source sample, sequenced in a study of shared clonotypes between healthy human individuals. Assay used: immunoSEQ multiplex PCR; TCRdb lists only in-frame clones, some missing. The table lists about 1.5 million clones, 95% to 99% of them singletons. Material: naive CD4+ T cells sorted from blood. Specified subset: CD45RA+ positively selected. The receptors derive from a man younger than 40 in good health.

This clone occurred once. The gene calls are TRBV7-8 and TRBJ2-7; the match to TRBD1 covers 8 bases. Unmatched junction bases numbered 11, after V lost 2 bases and J lost 2 bases. Germline V gene data show CDR1 as SGHVS and CDR2 as FQNEAQ. The CDR3 runs 17 residues. This CDR3 is CASSLNDRWDRTYEQYF. The CDR3 nucleotides read TGTGCCAGCAGCTTAAACGACCGGTGGGACAGGACCTACGAGCAGTACTTC.

A word on this clone: The sample contains more than one DNA sequence encoding this CDR3. The chain joins TRBV5-4 to TRBJ2-7; 9 bases match TRBD1. The germline V gene has CDR1 SGHNT and CDR2 YYREEE (reference sequence). The CDR3 has 15 amino acids. V gave up 3 bases and J gave up 0 bases; unmatched junction bases: 4. The CDR3 here is CASSSGTGRSYEQYF. CDR3 coding DNA: TGTGCCAGCAGCTCAGGGACAGGGCGCTCCTACGAGCAGTACTTC.

The V gene is TRBV5-1, the J gene TRBJ2-2; 9 bases are shared with TRBD1. Germline CDR1 and CDR2: SGHRS and YFSETQ. Losses at the gene ends were 1 base for V and 1 base for J; bases not matched to a gene: 5. This CDR3 region has 17 residues. The CDR3 DNA reads TGCGCCAGCAGCTTGTTGGGACAGGGAAAGAACACCGGGGAGCTGTTTTTT. Encoded protein: CASSLLGQGKNTGELFF.

The rearrangement joins TRBV11-1 to TRBJ1-2; D is possibly TRBD1 (5 bases). Germline V gene sequence: CDR1 SGHAT, CDR2 FQDESV (reference sequence). The CDR3 covers 13 residues. V was pared by 5 bases and J by 5 bases, with 12 bases between. CDR3 in DNA: TGTGCCAGCAGCCGGGACGGAGGTTATGGCTACACCTTC. It yields the protein CASSRDGGYGYTF.

This clone was found once. The chain has TRBV7-2 and TRBJ2-7; TRBD1 matches 8 bases. V dropped 9 bases and J dropped 4; count of bases not matched to a gene: 8. The CDR3 totals 13 residues. The germline V gene encodes CDR1 SGHTA and CDR2 FQGNSA. The CDR3 loop reads CASTWDRSYEQYF. In DNA, the CDR3 is TGTGCCAGTACTTGGGACAGGAGTTACGAGCAGTACTTC.

This clone is a singleton in its sample. This same CDR3 is encoded by further DNA sequences in the sample. CDR3 protein: CASSPGDGSYEQYF. The CDR3 nucleotides are TGTGCCAGCTCACCGGGGGACGGATCCTACGAGCAGTACTTC. The genes are TRBV18 and TRBJ2-7, with D perhaps given as TRBD1 or TRBD2 (5 bases each). The CDR3 extends over 14 amino acids. V was clipped by 3 bases and J by 1 base, with 10 bases between them. CDR1 and CDR2 from the germline V gene are KGHSH and LQKENI.

This chain uses TRBV5-1 with TRBJ2-1, with no clear D. V lost 0 bases, J lost 4 bases, and 11 bases lay in between. CDR1 is SGHRS and CDR2 is YFSETQ in the germline V gene. The CDR3 is 15 amino acids. The CDR3 reads CASSLESKPYNEQFF. In DNA form, the CDR3 reads TGCGCCAGCAGCTTGGAGTCCAAGCCTTACAATGAGCAGTTCTTC.

This clone showed up just once. This chain connects TRBV20-1 to TRBJ1-1, with a weak D call TRBD1 (5 bases). CDR3 length: 11 residues. Germline V CDR1 and CDR2: DFQATT, SNEGSKA (reference sequence). Trimming shortened V by 5 bases and J by 6 bases, and 10 bases separated the two germline ends. CDR3: CSAGGVAEAFF. CDR3 sequence (DNA): TGCAGTGCTGGGGGGGTGGCTGAAGCTTTCTTT.

The genes are TRBV4-3 and TRBJ1-1; D ambiguous. The germline gives CDR1 LGHNA, CDR2 YSLEER. The ends were cut back, 4 bases at V and 5 bases at J, with 11 bases in the middle. This CDR3 spans 13 amino acids. The CDR3 sequence is CASSLLWETEAFF. CDR3 coding DNA: TGCGCCAGCAGCCTCCTGTGGGAAACTGAAGCTTTCTTT.

The rearrangement links TRBV27 to TRBJ2-4, with 13 bases aligning to TRBD2. With V trimmed by 0 bases and J by 1 base, 12 bases remained unmatched. The CDR3 runs 21 residues. Germline-derived CDR1 and CDR2 are MNHEY and SMNVEV (reference sequence). This CDR3 is CASSLSSTSGRALKAKNIQYF. Here the CDR3 DNA reads TGTGCCAGCAGTTTATCCTCTACTAGCGGGAGGGCCTTGAAGGCCAAAAACATTCAGTACTTC.

The chain is built from TRBV2 and TRBJ2-7; either TRBD1 or TRBD2 may fit D (6 bases each). This CDR3 region has 14 residues. The germline CDR1 and CDR2 sequences are SNHLY and FYNNEI. V dropped 5 bases and J dropped 2 bases, with 13 bases sitting between them. The CDR3 sequence: CASSLTRTAYEQYF. The CDR3 DNA reads TGTGCCAGCAGTTTGACTAGGACAGCCTACGAGCAGTACTTC.

This rearrangement joins TRBV11-3 to TRBJ2-1; D unresolved. This CDR3 has 12 amino acids. Germline V gene data show CDR1 as SGHNT and CDR2 as YENEEA. Trimming took off 1 base at V and 10 bases at J, with 8 bases between the two ends. CDR3 sequence (DNA): TGTGCCAGCAGCTTAGCGTCGGGCGAGCAGTTCTTC. Encoded protein: CASSLASGEQFF. Supplemented by reference TRBV11-3 and TRBJ2-1, the full variable domain reads EAGVVQSPRYKIIEKKQPVAFWCNPISGHNTLYWYLQNLGQGPELLIRYENEEAVDDSQLPKDRFSAERLKGVDSTLKIQPAELGDSAVYLCASSLASGEQFFGPGTRLTVL.

This chain joins TRBV7-6 and TRBJ2-3; a weak D match, TRBD2 (5 bases). Germline lookup yields CDR1 SGHVS and CDR2 FNYEAQ. V was pared by 0 bases and J by 4 bases, with 17 bases between. The CDR3 consists of 17 residues. The CDR3 here is CASSLASWEPGPDTQYF. CDR3 nucleotide sequence: TGTGCCAGCAGCTTAGCCTCGTGGGAGCCGGGCCCAGATACGCAGTATTTT.

The J gene is TRBJ2-5, the V gene TRBV28, with 9 bases aligning to TRBD2. V dropped 6 bases and J dropped 7; count of bases not matched to a gene: 15. The germline CDR1 and CDR2 sequences are MDHEN and SYDVKM. The CDR3 covers 16 residues. Here the CDR3 reads CASSPRASGKKGTQYF. DNA of the CDR3: TGTGCCAGCAGCCCCCGGGCTAGCGGGAAAAAGGGGACCCAGTACTTC.

The chain couples TRBV7-2 to TRBJ2-1; D gene unclear. Germline V gene lookup returns CDR1 SGHTA and CDR2 FQGNSA. V lost 4 bases to trimming and J lost 4 bases, with 14 bases between them. This CDR3 contains 15 residues. The CDR3 protein is CASSSQVRSYNEQFF. CDR3 nucleotides: TGTGCCAGCAGCTCGCAGGTTAGGAGTTACAATGAGCAGTTCTTC.

The chain is built from TRBV28 and TRBJ2-1; 8 bases agree with TRBD2. The V gene's germline CDR1 is MDHEN and CDR2 SYDVKM. The trim removed 6 bases at V and 5 bases at J, leaving 12 bases unmatched. The CDR3 sequence is 16 residues long. CDR3 sequence: CASRIGPGLGDNEQFF. As DNA, the CDR3 is TGTGCCAGCAGAATAGGCCCGGGACTAGGGGACAATGAGCAGTTCTTC. Together with reference TRBV28 and TRBJ2-1, the CDR3 gives the full variable domain: DVKVTQSSRYLVKRTGEKVFLECVQDMDHENMFWYRQDPGLGLRLIYFSYDVKMKEKGDIPEGYSVSREKKERFSLILESASTNQTSMYLCASRIGPGLGDNEQFFGPGTRLTVL.

The chain combines TRBV7-2 with TRBJ2-1, with D possibly being TRBD1 (6 bases). The germline CDR1 and CDR2 sequences are SGHTA and FQGNSA. V lost 0 bases and J lost 3, with 9 bases in between. The CDR3 extends over 15 amino acids. For the CDR3, the DNA is TGTGCCAGCAGCTTAGCCGGGACACACTACAATGAGCAGTTCTTC. Translated: CASSLAGTHYNEQFF. The full variable domain, in which reference TRBV7-2 and TRBJ2-1 provide the parts outside the CDR3, is GAGVSQSPSNKVTEKGKDVELRCDPISGHTALYWYRQSLGQGLEFLIYFQGNSAPDKSGLPSDRFSAERTGGSVSTLTIQRTQQEDSAVYLCASSLAGTHYNEQFFGPGTRLTVL.

The rearrangement uses TRBV5-6 and TRBJ1-5, with 9 bases identical to TRBD1. The V segment lost 4 bases and the J segment 6 bases; nucleotides outside the gene matches: 2. The CDR3 consists of 13 residues. The V gene's germline CDR1 is SGHDT and CDR2 YYEEEE. DNA of the CDR3: TGTGCCAGCAGCAAGGACAGGGGTCAGCCCCAGCATTTT. Translating gives CASSKDRGQPQHF.

This chain joins TRBV11-2 and TRBJ2-1; 13 nucleotides match TRBD2. CDR1 is SGHAT and CDR2 is FQNNGV in the germline V gene. V lost 2 bases to trimming and J lost 6 bases; unmatched junction nucleotides: 10. This CDR3 spans 18 amino acids. CDR3 coding DNA: TGTGCCAGCAGCTTACTTGACCAGGGACTAGCGGGATCCAATGAGCAGTTCTTC. This codes for CASSLLDQGLAGSNEQFF.

A remark on this clone: In the same sample, other DNA sequences code for this CDR3. The chain recombines TRBV5-1 with TRBJ2-5; no clear D gene. The germline V gene has CDR1 SGHRS and CDR2 YFSETQ. V was shortened by 7 bases and J by 2 bases, with 9 bases between the two germline ends. The CDR3 contains 12 residues. CDR3 loop: CASHSPQETQYF. The CDR3 DNA is TGCGCCAGCCATTCGCCACAAGAGACCCAGTACTTC.

The sample holds one count of this clone. The V call is TRBV5-1, the J call TRBJ1-1; no definite D call. Germline CDR1 is SGHRS and CDR2 is YFSETQ. Trimming removed 0 bases from V and 1 base from J, with 10 bases in between. This CDR3 spans 15 amino acids. In nucleotides, the CDR3 is TGCGCCAGCAGCTTGGATGAAGGGAAGAACACTGAAGCTTTCTTT. Protein product: CASSLDEGKNTEAFF.

The V gene is TRBV7-9, the J gene TRBJ1-4; D is ambiguous. Germline CDR1 SEHNR, CDR2 FQNEAQ (reference sequence). The V and J ends lost 5 bases and 8 bases respectively, with 12 bases between them. The CDR3 is 13 amino acids. CDR3: CASSGWPGEKLFF. The CDR3, as DNA: TGTGCCAGCAGCGGCTGGCCGGGGGAAAAACTGTTTTTT. Combining the CDR3 with reference TRBV7-9 and TRBJ1-4 gives the whole variable domain DTGVSQNPRHKITKRGQNVTFRCDPISEHNRLYWYRQTLGQGPEFLTYFQNEAQLEKSRLLSDRFSAERPKGSFSTLEIQRTEQGDSAMYLCASSGWPGEKLFFGSGTQLSVL.

The V and J genes are TRBV5-1 and TRBJ2-1; 8 bases are shared with TRBD2. Germline lookup yields CDR1 SGHRS and CDR2 YFSETQ. The trim removed 6 bases at V and 10 bases at J, leaving 9 bases unmatched. The CDR3 is 13 residues long. CDR3 sequence reads: CASKLADTREQFF. The DNA for the CDR3 is TGCGCCAGCAAACTAGCGGATACTAGAGAGCAGTTCTTC.

The J gene is TRBJ2-7, the V gene TRBV5-1; either TRBD1 or TRBD2 may supply D (5 bases each). This CDR3 spans 15 amino acids. The V gene's germline CDR1 is SGHRS and CDR2 YFSETQ. The V end was cut by 6 bases, the J end by 2 bases, with 18 bases between. The CDR3 DNA sequence: TGCGCCAGCACCCGGCCGTCGGGGACCCCCTACGAGCAGTACTTC. Protein: CASTRPSGTPYEQYF.

The chain uses TRBV25-1 and TRBJ2-7; no definite D call. The CDR3 runs to 11 residues. Germline V lookup: CDR1 MGHDK, CDR2 SYGVNS. Trimming left V 3 bases short and J 9 bases short, with 9 bases between. CDR3 amino acids: CASSDLAVQYF. As DNA, the CDR3 is TGTGCCAGCAGTGATTTGGCAGTGCAGTACTTC.

This chain joins TRBV29-1 and TRBJ1-3; D not certain. Germline-derived CDR1 and CDR2 are SQVTM and ANQGSEA. The CDR3 has 12 amino acids. Trimming took off 8 bases at V and 4 bases at J, with 12 bases between the two ends. The CDR3 nucleotides read TGCAGCTACCGGGGAGGGGGAAACACCATATATTTT. It translates to CSYRGGGNTIYF.

This chain links TRBV28 with TRBJ2-7, with 7 bases that match TRBD1. This CDR3 contains 14 residues. Trimming removed 5 bases from V and 3 bases from J; junction bases left unmatched: 7. CDR1 is MDHEN, CDR2 SYDVKM, per germline. CDR3 bases: TGTGCCAGCAGTATAGGGACAGCCCTCTACGAGCAGTACTTC. It encodes CASSIGTALYEQYF.

This clone has just one count. The rearrangement links TRBV14 to TRBJ2-5; 7 bases align to TRBD2. Per germline, CDR1 SGHDN and CDR2 FVKESK. With 2 bases clipped from V and 5 bases from J, the junction kept 8 bases outside the gene matches. The CDR3 is 15 residues long. CDR3 in amino acids: CASSQRQLARETQYF. The DNA for the CDR3 is TGTGCCAGCAGCCAAAGGCAACTAGCGCGGGAGACCCAGTACTTC.

The chain combines TRBV7-8 with TRBJ1-2, with TRBD1 as a possible D gene (5 bases). V was shortened by 2 bases and J by 3 bases, with 10 bases between the two germline ends. The V gene's germline CDR1 is SGHVS and CDR2 FQNEAQ. This CDR3 is 14 amino acids long. The CDR3 is CASSLRQSHYGYTF. In nucleotides, the CDR3 is TGTGCCAGCAGCTTACGACAGAGCCACTATGGCTACACCTTC.